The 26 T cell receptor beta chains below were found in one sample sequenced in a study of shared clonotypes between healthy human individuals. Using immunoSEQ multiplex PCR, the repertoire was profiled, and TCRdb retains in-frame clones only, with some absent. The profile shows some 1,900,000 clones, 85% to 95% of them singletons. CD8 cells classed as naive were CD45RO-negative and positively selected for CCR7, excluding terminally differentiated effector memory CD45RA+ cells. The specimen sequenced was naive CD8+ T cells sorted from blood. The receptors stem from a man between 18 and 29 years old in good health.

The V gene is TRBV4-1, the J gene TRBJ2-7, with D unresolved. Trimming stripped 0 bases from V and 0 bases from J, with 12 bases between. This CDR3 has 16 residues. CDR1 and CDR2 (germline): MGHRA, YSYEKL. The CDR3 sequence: CASSQEPPGSSYEQYF. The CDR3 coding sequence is TGCGCCAGCAGCCAAGAACCCCCGGGTAGCTCCTACGAGCAGTACTTC.

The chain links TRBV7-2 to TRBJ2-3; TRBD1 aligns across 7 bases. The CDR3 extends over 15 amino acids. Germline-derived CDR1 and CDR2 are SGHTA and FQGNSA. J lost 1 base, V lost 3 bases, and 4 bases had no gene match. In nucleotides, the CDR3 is TGTGCCAGCAGCTTTCAGGGGGTTGGCACAGATACGCAGTATTTT. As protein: CASSFQGVGTDTQYF.

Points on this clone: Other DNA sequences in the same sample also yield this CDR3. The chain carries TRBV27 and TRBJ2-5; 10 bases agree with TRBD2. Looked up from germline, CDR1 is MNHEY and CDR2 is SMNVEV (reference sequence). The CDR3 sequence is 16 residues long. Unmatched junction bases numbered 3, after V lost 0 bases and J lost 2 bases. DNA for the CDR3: TGTGCCAGCAGTTTATCGGCTAGCGGGGGACAAGAGACCCAGTACTTC. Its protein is CASSLSASGGQETQYF.

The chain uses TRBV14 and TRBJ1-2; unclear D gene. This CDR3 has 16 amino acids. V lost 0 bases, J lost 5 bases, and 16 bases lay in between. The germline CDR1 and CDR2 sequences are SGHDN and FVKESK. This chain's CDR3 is CASSQDDSRSWYGYTF. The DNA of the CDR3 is TGTGCCAGCAGCCAAGATGATTCCCGATCCTGGTATGGCTACACCTTC.

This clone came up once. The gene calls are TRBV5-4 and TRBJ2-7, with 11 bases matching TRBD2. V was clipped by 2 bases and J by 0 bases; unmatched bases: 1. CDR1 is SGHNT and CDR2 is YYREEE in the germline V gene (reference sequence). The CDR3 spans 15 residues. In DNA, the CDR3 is TGTGCCAGCAGCTTTAGCGGGGGGGCCTCCTACGAGCAGTACTTC. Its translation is CASSFSGGASYEQYF. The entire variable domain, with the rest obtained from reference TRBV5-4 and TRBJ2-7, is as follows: ETGVTQSPTHLIKTRGQQVTLRCSSQSGHNTVSWYQQALGQGPQFIFQYYREEENGRGNFPPRFSGLQFPNYSSELNVNALELDDSALYLCASSFSGGASYEQYFGPGTRLTVT.

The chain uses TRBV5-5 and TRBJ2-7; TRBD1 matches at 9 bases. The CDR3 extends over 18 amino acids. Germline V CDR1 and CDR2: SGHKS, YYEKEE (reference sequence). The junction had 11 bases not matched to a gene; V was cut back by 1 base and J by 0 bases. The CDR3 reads CASSLLSDRGVISYEQYF. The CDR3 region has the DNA TGTGCCAGCAGCTTGCTGTCTGACAGGGGGGTCATCTCCTACGAGCAGTACTTC.

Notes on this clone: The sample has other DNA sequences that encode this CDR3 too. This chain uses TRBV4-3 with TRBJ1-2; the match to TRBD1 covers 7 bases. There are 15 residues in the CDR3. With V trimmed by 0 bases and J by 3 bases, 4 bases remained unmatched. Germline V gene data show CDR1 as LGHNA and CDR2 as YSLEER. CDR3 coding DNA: TGCGCCAGCAGCCAAGACGGGCAGGGGGACTATGGCTACACCTTC. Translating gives CASSQDGQGDYGYTF.

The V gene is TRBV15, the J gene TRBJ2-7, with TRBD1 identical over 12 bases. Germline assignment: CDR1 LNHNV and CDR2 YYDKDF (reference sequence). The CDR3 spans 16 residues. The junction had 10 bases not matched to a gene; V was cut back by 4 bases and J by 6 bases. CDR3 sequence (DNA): TGTGCCACCAGCAAATCTGGGACAGGGGGCCGGGGCGAGCAGTACTTC. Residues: CATSKSGTGGRGEQYF.

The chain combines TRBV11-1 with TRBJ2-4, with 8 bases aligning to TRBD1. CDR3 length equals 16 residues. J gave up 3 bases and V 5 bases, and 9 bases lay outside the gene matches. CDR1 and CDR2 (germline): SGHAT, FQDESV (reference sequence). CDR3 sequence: CASSITRGLDKNIQYF. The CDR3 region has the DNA TGTGCCAGCAGCATTACCAGGGGGCTCGACAAAAACATTCAGTACTTC.

The CDR3 loop is CASSVGASGGEETQYF. The CDR3 region has the DNA TGTGCCAGCAGCGTAGGAGCTAGCGGGGGGGAGGAGACCCAGTACTTC. The chain is built from TRBV9 and TRBJ2-5; TRBD2 matches at 12 bases. Germline values: CDR1 SGDLS, CDR2 YYNGEE. The CDR3 consists of 16 residues. The ends lost 0 bases at V and 5 bases at J; junction bases unmatched: 5.

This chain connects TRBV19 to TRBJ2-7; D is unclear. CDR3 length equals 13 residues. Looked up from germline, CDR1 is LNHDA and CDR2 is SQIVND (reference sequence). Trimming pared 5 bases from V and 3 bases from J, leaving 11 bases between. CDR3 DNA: TGTGCCAGTAGTCTAACAGTACTCTACGAGCAGTACTTC. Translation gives CASSLTVLYEQYF.

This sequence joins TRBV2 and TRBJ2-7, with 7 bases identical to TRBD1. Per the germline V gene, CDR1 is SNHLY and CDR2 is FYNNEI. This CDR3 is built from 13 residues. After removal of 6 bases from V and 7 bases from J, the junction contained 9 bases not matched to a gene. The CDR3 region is CASRETGAAEQYF. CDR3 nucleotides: TGTGCCAGCAGAGAAACAGGGGCGGCTGAGCAGTACTTC.

DNA of the CDR3: TGCGCCAGCAGTGAGTATAGGACAGGGATACAGCCCCAGCATTTT. Protein: CASSEYRTGIQPQHF. The chain couples TRBV10-2 to TRBJ1-5; 8 bases are a match to TRBD1. Looked up from germline, CDR1 is WSHSY and CDR2 is SAAADI. The CDR3 has 15 residues. The V segment lost 1 base and the J segment 7 bases; nucleotides outside the gene matches: 6.

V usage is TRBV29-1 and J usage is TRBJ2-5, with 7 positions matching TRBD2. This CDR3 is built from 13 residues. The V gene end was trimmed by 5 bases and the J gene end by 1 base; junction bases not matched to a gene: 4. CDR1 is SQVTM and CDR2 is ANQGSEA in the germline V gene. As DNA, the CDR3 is TGCAGCGTTATCGGGGGGATCCAAGAGACCCAGTACTTC. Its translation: CSVIGGIQETQYF.

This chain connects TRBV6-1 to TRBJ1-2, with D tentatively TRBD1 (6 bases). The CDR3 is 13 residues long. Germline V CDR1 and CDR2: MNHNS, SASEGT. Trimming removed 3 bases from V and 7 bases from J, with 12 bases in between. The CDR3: CASSDTGPAGYTF. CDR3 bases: TGTGCCAGCAGTGATACAGGGCCCGCTGGCTACACCTTC.

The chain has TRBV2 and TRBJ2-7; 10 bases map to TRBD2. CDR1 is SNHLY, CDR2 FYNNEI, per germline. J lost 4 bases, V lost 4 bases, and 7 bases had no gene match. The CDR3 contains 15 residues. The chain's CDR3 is CASSAASGGSYEQYF. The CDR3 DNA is TGTGCCAGCAGTGCCGCTAGCGGGGGTTCTTACGAGCAGTACTTC.

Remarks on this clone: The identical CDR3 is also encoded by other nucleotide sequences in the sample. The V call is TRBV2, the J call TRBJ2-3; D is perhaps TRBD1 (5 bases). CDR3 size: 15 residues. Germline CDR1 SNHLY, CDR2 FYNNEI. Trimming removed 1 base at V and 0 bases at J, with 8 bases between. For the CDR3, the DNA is TGTGCCAGCAGTGAAGGTGGGGCTAGCACAGATACGCAGTATTTT. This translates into CASSEGGASTDTQYF.

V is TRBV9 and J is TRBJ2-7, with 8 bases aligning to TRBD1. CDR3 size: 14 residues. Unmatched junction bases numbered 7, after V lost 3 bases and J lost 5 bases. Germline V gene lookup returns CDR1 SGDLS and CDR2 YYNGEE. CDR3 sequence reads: CASSAPQGANEQYF. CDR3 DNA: TGTGCCAGCAGCGCGCCCCAGGGGGCTAACGAGCAGTACTTC.

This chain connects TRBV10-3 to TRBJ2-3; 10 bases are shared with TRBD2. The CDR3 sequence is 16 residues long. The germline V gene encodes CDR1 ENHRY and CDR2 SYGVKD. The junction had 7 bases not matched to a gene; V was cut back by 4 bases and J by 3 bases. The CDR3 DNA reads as TGTGCCATCAGTGGTATAGCGGGGGGTGTGACAGATACGCAGTATTTT. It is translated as CAISGIAGGVTDTQYF.

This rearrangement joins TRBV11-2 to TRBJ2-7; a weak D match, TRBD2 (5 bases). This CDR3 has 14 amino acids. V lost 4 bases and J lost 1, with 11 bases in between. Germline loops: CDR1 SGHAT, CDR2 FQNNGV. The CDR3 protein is CASSYADFSYEQYF. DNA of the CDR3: TGTGCCAGCAGCTATGCGGACTTTTCCTACGAGCAGTACTTC.

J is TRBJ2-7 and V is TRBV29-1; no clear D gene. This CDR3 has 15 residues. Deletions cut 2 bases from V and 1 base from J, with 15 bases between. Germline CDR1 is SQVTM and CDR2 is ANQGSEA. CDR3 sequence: CSVERKGHNSYEQYF. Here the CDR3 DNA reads TGCAGCGTTGAAAGGAAGGGCCATAATTCCTACGAGCAGTACTTC.

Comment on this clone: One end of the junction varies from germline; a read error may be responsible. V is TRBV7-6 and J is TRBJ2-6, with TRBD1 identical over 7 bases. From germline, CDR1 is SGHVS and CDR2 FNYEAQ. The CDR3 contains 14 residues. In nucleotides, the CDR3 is TGTGCCAGCAGCTTAACTACAGGGGCAAACGTCCTGACTTTC. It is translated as CASSLTTGANVLTF.

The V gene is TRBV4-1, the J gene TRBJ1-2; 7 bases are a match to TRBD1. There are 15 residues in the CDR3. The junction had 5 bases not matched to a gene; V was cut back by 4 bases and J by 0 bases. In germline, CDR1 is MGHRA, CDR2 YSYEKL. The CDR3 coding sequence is TGCGCCAGCAGCCTAACTGGGACAGCTAACTATGGCTACACCTTC. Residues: CASSLTGTANYGYTF.

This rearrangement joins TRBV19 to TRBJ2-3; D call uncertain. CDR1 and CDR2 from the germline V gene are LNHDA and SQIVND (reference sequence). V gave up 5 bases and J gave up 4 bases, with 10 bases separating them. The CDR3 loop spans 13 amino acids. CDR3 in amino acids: CASSVSGADTQYF. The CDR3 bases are TGTGCCAGTAGTGTCTCTGGGGCAGATACGCAGTATTTT.

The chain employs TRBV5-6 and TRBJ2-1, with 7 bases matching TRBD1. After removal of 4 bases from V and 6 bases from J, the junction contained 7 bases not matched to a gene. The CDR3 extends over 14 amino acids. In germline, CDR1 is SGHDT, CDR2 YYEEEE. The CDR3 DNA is TGTGCCAGCAGCCCAGGACAGGCCTCCAATGAGCAGTTCTTC. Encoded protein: CASSPGQASNEQFF.

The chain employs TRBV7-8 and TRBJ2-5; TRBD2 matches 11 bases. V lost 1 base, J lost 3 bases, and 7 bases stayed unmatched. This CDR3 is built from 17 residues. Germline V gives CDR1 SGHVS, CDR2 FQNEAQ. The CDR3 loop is CASSLELAGGFKETQYF. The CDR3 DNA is TGTGCCAGCAGCTTAGAATTAGCGGGGGGGTTTAAAGAGACCCAGTACTTC.